Sequencing of this TCR beta chain was carried out in a study of blood T cells in healthy people across ages. The use of a sample-barcoded 5' primer and a J-beta primer mix characterized a second PCR of roughly 7 to 11 cycles. In TCRdb, the 5' RACE reads were re-called with MiXCR into one record per CDR3 protein. Here the sample spans 710,000 or so distinct CDR3 sequences, approximately 21% being singletons. Ten or more counts support this clonotype. V lost 7 bases and J lost 6, with 7 bases in between. The germline CDR1 and CDR2 sequences are SGDLS and YYNGEE. This CDR3 has 10 residues. The chain is built from TRBV9 and TRBJ1-2; the D gene is possibly TRBD1 (5 bases). This TCR derives from a man in his 70s in good health. Specimen: blood. The CDR3 reads CASGGNGYTF. CDR3 DNA sequence: TGTGCCAGCGGGGGTAATGGCTACACCTTC.